This passage covers 22 T cell receptor beta chains from one sample sequenced in a study of liver allograft versus peripheral blood T cells. Study overall: Within transplanted livers, the T cell receptor repertoires were examined and compared against the repertoires present in the peripheral blood of liver transplant recipients.

One entry per CDR3 protein, called by TCRdb with MiXCR from the reads. This sample has 6,000 to 8,000 distinct CDR3 sequences, with about a fifth found just once. These receptors originate from a human patient who had a liver transplant. Some of these T cells may belong to the graft donor.

This clonotype is labeled medium-sized. The chain links TRBV19 to TRBJ2-1, with 7 bases identical to TRBD1. V lost 7 bases and J lost 4; bases outside the gene matches: 7. There are 14 residues in the CDR3. The germline gives CDR1 LNHDA, CDR2 SQIVND (reference sequence). CDR3 in DNA: TGTGCCAGTATAGGCAGGGGGTTATACAATGAGCAGTTCTTC. Protein sequence: CASIGRGLYNEQFF.

For this clonotype: This may be a read error, as it is one base from a much larger clone. The chain employs TRBV7-2 and TRBJ1-2, with 7 positions matching TRBD1. The V segment lost 2 bases and the J segment 9 bases; nucleotides outside the gene matches: 6. This CDR3 has 13 amino acids. Per the germline V gene, CDR1 is SGHTA and CDR2 is FQGNSA. CDR3 residues: CASSLKGDSSYTF. The CDR3 region has the DNA TGTGCCAGCAGCTTAAAGGGGGACAGTAGCTACACCTTC. Looking up the rest from reference TRBV7-2 and TRBJ1-2 gives the full variable domain: GAGVSQSPSNKVTEKGKDVELRCDPISGHTALYWYRQSLGQGLEFLIYFQGNSAPDKSGLPSDRFSAERTGGSVSTLTIQRTQQEDSAVYLCASSLKGDSSYTFGSGTRLTVV.

In its sample, this clonotype was seen many times. The gene calls are TRBV9 and TRBJ1-6; 8 bases map to TRBD1. The germline V gene encodes CDR1 SGDLS and CDR2 YYNGEE. CDR3 size: 14 residues. With 1 base clipped from V and 9 bases from J, the junction kept 3 bases outside the gene matches. The CDR3 sequence: CASSVQGAGSPLHF. For the CDR3, the DNA is TGTGCCAGCAGCGTACAGGGGGCAGGTTCACCCCTCCACTTT. Variable domain in full (rest from reference TRBV9 and TRBJ1-6): DSGVTQTPKHLITATGQRVTLRCSPRSGDLSVYWYQQSLDQGLQFLIQYYNGEERAKGNILERFSAQQFPDLHSELNLSSLELGDSALYFCASSVQGAGSPLHFGNGTRLTVT.

This clonotype appeared a few times. The gene calls are TRBV9 and TRBJ2-3; 7 bases agree with TRBD2. The length of the CDR3 is 16 residues. Looked up from germline, CDR1 is SGDLS and CDR2 is YYNGEE. The J segment lost 3 bases and the V segment lost 0 bases, leaving 7 bases of the junction unmatched. The CDR3 DNA reads as TGTGCCAGCAGCGTAGAGGCGGGAGTGGGGACAGATACGCAGTATTTT. Its translation is CASSVEAGVGTDTQYF.

The rearrangement uses TRBV10-3 and TRBJ1-5, with D possibly being TRBD1 (5 bases). The germline V and J ends were trimmed by 5 bases and 0 bases, with 8 bases remaining between them. CDR3 length: 14 residues. Germline V gene data show CDR1 as ENHRY and CDR2 as SYGVKD. The CDR3 DNA sequence: TGTGCCATCAGTTTTGACAGTAGCAATCAGCCCCAGCATTTT. This sequence encodes CAISFDSSNQPQHF.

This clonotype qualifies as medium-sized. The chain uses TRBV24-1 and TRBJ2-5, with 12 bases fitting TRBD2. Germline CDR1 is KGHDR and CDR2 is SFDVKD. The ends lost 4 bases at V and 5 bases at J; junction bases unmatched: 10. This CDR3 spans 17 amino acids. CDR3 region: CATSEPSGRGRTETQYF. The CDR3 nucleotides are TGTGCCACCAGTGAACCTAGCGGGAGGGGGAGGACGGAGACCCAGTACTTC.

By sample fraction, this clonotype is medium-sized. This CDR3 reads CSGQEHYNTEAFF. CDR3 DNA: TGCAGCGGACAGGAGCACTACAACACTGAAGCTTTCTTT. This rearrangement joins TRBV29-1 to TRBJ1-1; D might be TRBD1 (6 bases). The V end lost 7 bases, the J end lost 2 bases, and 14 bases lay between the germline ends. The CDR3 spans 13 residues. CDR1 and CDR2 from the germline V gene are SQVTM and ANQGSEA.

The chain uses TRBV28 and TRBJ1-2; 10 bases match TRBD1. CDR3 size: 15 residues. V dropped 3 bases and J dropped 4; count of bases not matched to a gene: 5. The V gene's germline CDR1 is MDHEN and CDR2 SYDVKM. CDR3 coding DNA: TGTGCCAGCAGTTTGCGCGACAGGGGGCTCTATGGCTACACCTTC. It is translated as CASSLRDRGLYGYTF.

A word on this clonotype: This sequence may be a read error, since a much larger clone differs from it by one base. The chain has TRBV28 and TRBJ2-1; D is unclear. V gave up 2 bases and J gave up 5 bases, with 10 bases separating them. This CDR3 is built from 14 residues. The germline gives CDR1 MDHEN, CDR2 SYDVKM. The CDR3 sequence is CASSLGPRNNEQFF. CDR3 bases: TGTGCCAGCAGTTTAGGTCCCCGCAACAATGAGCAGTTCTTC.

The V gene is TRBV28, the J gene TRBJ1-2; TRBD1 might be the D (6 bases). V lost 6 bases, J lost 5 bases, and 16 bases lay in between. Germline V gene lookup returns CDR1 MDHEN and CDR2 SYDVKM. This CDR3 has 14 amino acids. CDR3 sequence: CASRKPGTPYGYTF. The CDR3 DNA follows: TGTGCCAGCAGAAAACCAGGGACACCTTATGGCTACACCTTC.

The gene calls are TRBV19 and TRBJ1-5; maybe TRBD1 (5 bases). CDR3 length: 20 amino acids. V dropped 4 bases and J dropped 2 bases, with 27 bases sitting between them. Germline CDR1 LNHDA, CDR2 SQIVND (reference sequence). Here the CDR3 reads CASSTRDVRGRIGRNQPQHF. The CDR3 DNA is TGTGCCAGTAGTACCCGGGACGTAAGAGGAAGGATCGGGCGCAATCAGCCCCAGCATTTT.

By share of the sample, this clonotype is medium-sized. V and J are TRBV7-2 and TRBJ2-4, with D perhaps matching TRBD1 or TRBD2 (5 bases each). The CDR3 is 14 amino acids. The V gene lost 3 bases and the J gene lost 8 bases, with 14 bases spanning the gap. CDR1 and CDR2 from the germline V gene are SGHTA and FQGNSA. CDR3 DNA: TGTGCCAGCAGCTTCTATCCTCTGGGGGACATTCAGTACTTC. This codes for CASSFYPLGDIQYF.

This clonotype is labeled medium-sized. The V and J genes are TRBV30 and TRBJ1-4; no reliable D call. Between the trimmed V and J ends, which lost 5 bases and 2 bases, there was a span of 12 bases. The CDR3 has 14 amino acids. Germline CDR1 and CDR2: GTSNPN and SVGIG (reference sequence). The CDR3 DNA is TGTGCCTGGTCTGCGGCGGATACTAATGAAAAACTGTTTTTT. It codes for CAWSAADTNEKLFF.

This clonotype was seen ten or more times. The chain has TRBV7-9 and TRBJ2-5, with 15 bases lining up with TRBD2. The V gene's germline CDR1 is SEHNR and CDR2 FQNEAQ (reference sequence). The CDR3 sequence is 17 residues long. After removal of 5 bases from V and 3 bases from J, the junction contained 7 bases not matched to a gene. The CDR3 reads CASSHPGLAGGEETQYF. CDR3 nucleotide sequence: TGTGCCAGCAGCCACCCGGGACTAGCGGGGGGAGAAGAGACCCAGTACTTC.

This clonotype was counted many times. V and J are TRBV19 and TRBJ1-5; 10 nucleotides match TRBD1. The J segment lost 5 bases and the V segment lost 3 bases, leaving 7 bases of the junction unmatched. This CDR3 region has 16 residues. Germline V gene sequence: CDR1 LNHDA, CDR2 SQIVND (reference sequence). The DNA of the CDR3 is TGTGCCAGTAGTATCTTCGGGACAGGGGTCGATCAGCCCCAGCATTTT. Protein: CASSIFGTGVDQPQHF.

The V gene is TRBV7-9, the J gene TRBJ1-3; D gene ambiguous. From germline, CDR1 is SEHNR and CDR2 FQNEAQ (reference sequence). The V gene lost 1 base and the J gene lost 0 bases, with 7 bases spanning the gap. This CDR3 comprises 15 residues. Here the CDR3 DNA reads TGTGCCAGCAGCTTAGGGGAAAGCTCTGGAAACACCATATATTTT. Translated, it gives CASSLGESSGNTIYF.

This clonotype is categorized as large. The chain has TRBV19 and TRBJ2-7; 8 positions match TRBD1. The CDR3 length is 14 residues. Looked up from germline, CDR1 is LNHDA and CDR2 is SQIVND (reference sequence). The ends lost 3 bases at V and 6 bases at J; junction bases unmatched: 7. CDR3 nucleotides: TGTGCCAGTAGTATTGAGACAGGGGCCGCCGAGCAGTACTTC. Translating gives CASSIETGAAEQYF.

This clonotype was seen at least ten times. The rearrangement joins TRBV7-2 to TRBJ1-1; D is uncertain. CDR1 and CDR2 (germline): SGHTA, FQGNSA. The CDR3 runs 14 residues. V lost 1 base and J lost 5, with 11 bases in between. The CDR3 DNA reads TGTGCCAGCAGCTTAGGGGGTTTTGGAACTGAAGCTTTCTTT. It specifies CASSLGGFGTEAFF.

By share, this clonotype counts as medium-sized. The CDR3 region has the DNA TGTGCCAGCAGGCCACCGACAAACTCCTACGAGCAGTACTTC. As protein: CASRPPTNSYEQYF. The chain carries TRBV6-6 and TRBJ2-7; D remains unclear. Germline loops: CDR1 MNHNY, CDR2 SVGAGI (reference sequence). V lost 6 bases to trimming and J lost 0 bases, with 12 bases between them. This CDR3 spans 14 amino acids.

Judged by abundance, this clonotype is medium-sized (0.01 to 0.1%). This chain connects TRBV29-1 to TRBJ2-4; 7 bases match TRBD1. The CDR3 sequence is 12 residues long. V lost 1 base to trimming and J lost 6 bases; unmatched junction nucleotides: 0. The germline V gene encodes CDR1 SQVTM and CDR2 ANQGSEA. The CDR3 loop reads CSVEGTGNIQYF. The CDR3 region has the DNA TGCAGCGTTGAAGGGACAGGAAACATTCAGTACTTC.

In the case of this clonotype: A much larger clone lies one base from this, so it may be a read error. The J gene is TRBJ2-7, the V gene TRBV6-5; perhaps TRBD1 as D (6 bases). This CDR3 has 12 residues. From germline, CDR1 is MNHEY and CDR2 SVGAGI. CDR3 protein: CTSRTRGNEQYF. The CDR3 DNA reads as TGTACCAGCCGGACCAGGGGCAACGAGCAGTACTTC.

The genes are TRBV20-1 and TRBJ1-2, with no clear D. With 1 base removed from V and 4 bases from J, the gap between germline ends came to 13 bases. Germline V gives CDR1 DFQATT, CDR2 SNEGSKA (reference sequence). There are 14 residues in the CDR3. The CDR3: CSARGGVATYGYTF. The CDR3 DNA is TGCAGTGCTAGAGGCGGGGTGGCTACCTATGGCTACACCTTC.